Presented here are 8 T cell receptor beta chains from one specimen sequenced in a study of blood T cell repertoires in COVID-19. Measured with immunoSEQ multiplex PCR; TCRdb has only the in-frame clones, and not every one. The sample lists around 310,000 clones, around 91% seen once, with 0.8% to 1.3% in the top ten. Sample: peripheral blood. All receptors come from a woman in her thirties or forties with COVID-19, enrolled during active disease.

V and J are TRBV5-4 and TRBJ1-1; the match to TRBD1 covers 7 bases. Germline CDR1 and CDR2: SGHNT and YYREEE (reference sequence). The CDR3 spans 16 residues. J lost 8 bases, V lost 0 bases, and 13 bases had no gene match. The CDR3 protein is CASSLGPDRTTFEAFF. CDR3 nucleotides: TGTGCCAGCAGCTTGGGGCCGGACAGGACGACTTTCGAAGCTTTCTTT.

The chain employs TRBV5-6 and TRBJ2-3, with TRBD2 matching over 10 bases. Germline CDR1 reads SGHDT; CDR2 reads YYEEEE. V dropped 7 bases and J dropped 2; count of bases not matched to a gene: 10. The length of the CDR3 is 16 residues. The CDR3: CASGQRGGEYTDTQYF. The CDR3 DNA sequence: TGTGCCAGCGGCCAGCGGGGGGGCGAATACACAGATACGCAGTATTTT.

This clone was counted once. This chain joins TRBV5-4 and TRBJ2-1, with D maybe TRBD2 (6 bases). V was cut by 10 bases and J by 9 bases, with 17 bases left in between. The CDR3 loop spans 12 amino acids. Germline V gene data show CDR1 as SGHNT and CDR2 as YYREEE (reference sequence). The CDR3 sequence: CAEGPAGFEQFF. The CDR3 region has the DNA TGTGCCGAAGGCCCGGCGGGGTTTGAGCAGTTCTTC. The full variable domain, completed using reference TRBV5-4 and TRBJ2-1, is ETGVTQSPTHLIKTRGQQVTLRCSSQSGHNTVSWYQQALGQGPQFIFQYYREEENGRGNFPPRFSGLQFPNYSSELNVNALELDDSALYLCAEGPAGFEQFFGPGTRLTVL.

The J gene is TRBJ2-1, the V gene TRBV4-1; TRBD2 matches 11 bases. The CDR3 runs to 16 residues. Losses at the gene ends were 3 bases for V and 3 bases for J; bases not matched to a gene: 4. Germline V lookup: CDR1 MGHRA, CDR2 YSYEKL. CDR3 region: CASSHLAGGNYNEQFF. Written as DNA, the CDR3 is TGCGCCAGCAGCCATTTAGCGGGAGGGAACTACAATGAGCAGTTCTTC.

This chain connects TRBV5-8 to TRBJ1-5; tentatively, D is TRBD1 (5 bases). Germline values: CDR1 SGHTS, CDR2 YDEGEE. The ends were cut back, 4 bases at V and 2 bases at J, with 10 bases in the middle. The CDR3 has 14 amino acids. The CDR3 sequence is CASSRQMGNQPQHF. As DNA, the CDR3 is TGTGCCAGCAGCAGACAGATGGGCAATCAGCCCCAGCATTTT.

This chain links TRBV3-1 (or the pseudogene TRBV3-2) with TRBJ2-1, with 12 bases aligning to TRBD2. Germline V CDR1 and CDR2: LGHDT, YNNKEL (reference sequence). The CDR3 is 14 residues long. The V segment lost 1 base and the J segment 16 bases; nucleotides outside the gene matches: 8. This CDR3 is CASSQGLAGELDFF. In DNA, the CDR3 is TGTGCCAGCAGCCAAGGACTAGCGGGAGAGTTGGATTTCTTC.

The chain joins TRBV7-6 to TRBJ1-5; 7 bases agree with TRBD1. The CDR3 totals 16 residues. Trimming took 2 bases from V and 5 from J; bases not matched to a gene: 9. Germline assignment: CDR1 SGHVS and CDR2 FNYEAQ. CDR3 amino acids: CASSLLGGTAYQPQHF. The CDR3 DNA is TGTGCCAGCAGCTTATTAGGAGGGACAGCCTATCAGCCCCAGCATTTT.

The genes are TRBV28 and TRBJ1-4; 8 nucleotides align to TRBD1. Per germline, CDR1 MDHEN and CDR2 SYDVKM. This CDR3 has 15 residues. Trimming at V came to 3 bases and at J to 8 bases, leaving 8 bases not matched to a gene. CDR3 residues: CASSFVQGATEKLFF. The CDR3 nucleotides read TGTGCCAGCAGTTTCGTTCAGGGGGCTACCGAAAAACTGTTTTTT.